This T cell receptor (beta chain) was sequenced for a study of T cells in Graves' hyperthyroidism and ophthalmopathy. General study results and limits: Appearing also in blood were most of the thyroid clonotypes expanded above 0.001.

TCR beta CDR3 region amplification was performed from RNA transcripts. During a first-round RT-PCR of the TCR CDR3, the HTBI primer set was used. TCRdb called the multiplex PCR reads again in MiXCR, with one record for every CDR3 protein. The sample consists of 450,000 to 600,000 distinct CDR3 sequences, roughly 15% of them appearing once. This clonotype showed up many times. Its antigen is still unknown. This CDR3 spans 14 amino acids. Trimming removed 6 bases from V and 0 bases from J; junction bases left unmatched: 7. CDR1 is DFQATT, CDR2 SNEGSKA, per germline (reference sequence). What was sequenced was blood. This chain connects TRBV20-1 to TRBJ2-7; TRBD1 matches 8 bases. This sequence was found in a woman in her thirties or forties with Graves' hyperthyroidism. CDR3 protein: CSALDRDGSYEQYF. DNA of the CDR3: TGCAGTGCCCTGGACAGGGATGGCTCCTACGAGCAGTACTTC.